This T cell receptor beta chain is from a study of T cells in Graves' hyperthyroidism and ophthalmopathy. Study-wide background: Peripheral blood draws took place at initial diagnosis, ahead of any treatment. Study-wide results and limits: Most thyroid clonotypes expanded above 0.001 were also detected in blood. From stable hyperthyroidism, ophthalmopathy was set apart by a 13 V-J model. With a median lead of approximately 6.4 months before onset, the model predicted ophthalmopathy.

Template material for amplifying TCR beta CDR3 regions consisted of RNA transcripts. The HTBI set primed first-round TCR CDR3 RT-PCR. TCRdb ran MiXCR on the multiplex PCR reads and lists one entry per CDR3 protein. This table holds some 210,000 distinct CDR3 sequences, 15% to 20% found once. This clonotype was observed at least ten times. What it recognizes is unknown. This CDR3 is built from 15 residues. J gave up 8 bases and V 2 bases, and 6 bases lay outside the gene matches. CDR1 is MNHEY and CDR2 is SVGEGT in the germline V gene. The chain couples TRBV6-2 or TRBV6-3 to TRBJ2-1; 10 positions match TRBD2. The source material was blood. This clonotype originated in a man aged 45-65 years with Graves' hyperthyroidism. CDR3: CASSYLTSGKDEQFF. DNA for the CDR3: TGTGCCAGCAGTTACCTAACTAGCGGGAAGGATGAGCAGTTCTTC.